One and the same sample provided the 8 T cell receptor beta chains below, sequenced in a study of cytomegalovirus exposure and HLA in healthy donors. The PCR used 60 Vbeta and 13 Jbeta primers. Using immunoSEQ multiplex PCR, the repertoire was profiled, and TCRdb retains in-frame clones only, with some absent. This table has fewer than 250,000 clones, around 76% appearing once. Specimen: PBMCs. Source of these receptors: a man aged 35-49 years in good health and CMV-seropositive.

This chain links TRBV6-1 with TRBJ1-3; TRBD1 matches at 8 bases. The V gene's germline CDR1 is MNHNS and CDR2 SASEGT. J gave up 6 bases and V 3 bases, and 1 base lay outside the gene matches. The CDR3 consists of 13 residues. CDR3 sequence reads: CASSETGVNTIYF. The CDR3 DNA reads TGTGCCAGCAGTGAGACAGGGGTAAACACCATATATTTT.

J is TRBJ2-7 and V is TRBV30; 7 positions match TRBD1. CDR1 is GTSNPN and CDR2 is SVGIG in the germline V gene (reference sequence). The CDR3 has 13 amino acids. J was trimmed by 0 bases and V by 2 bases; bases with no gene match: 1. For the CDR3, the DNA is TGTGCCTGGAGTAGGGACAGCTCCTACGAGCAGTACTTC. Its protein is CAWSRDSSYEQYF. The full variable domain, completed using reference TRBV30 and TRBJ2-7, is SQTIHQWPATLVQPVGSPLSLECTVEGTSNPNLYWYRQAAGRGLQLLFYSVGIGQISSEVPQNLSASRPQDRQFILSSKKLLLSDSGFYLCAWSRDSSYEQYFGPGTRLTVT.

This chain joins TRBV9 and TRBJ2-7, with D perhaps TRBD1 (6 bases). Germline V gene lookup returns CDR1 SGDLS and CDR2 YYNGEE. This CDR3 is built from 17 residues. V was clipped by 1 base and J by 1 base, with 18 bases between them. This chain's CDR3 is CASSVRPGPTGSYEQYF. As DNA, the CDR3 is TGTGCCAGCAGCGTAAGGCCCGGACCTACAGGGTCCTACGAGCAGTACTTC.

The chain uses TRBV14 and TRBJ2-1, with 14 bases identical to TRBD2. CDR3 length equals 20 residues. Germline CDR1 is SGHDN and CDR2 is FVKESK. V lost 4 bases to trimming and J lost 2 bases; unmatched junction nucleotides: 13. CDR3 amino acids: CASSPTPGLAGDSPYNEQFF. In DNA, the CDR3 is TGTGCCAGCAGCCCTACGCCGGGACTAGCGGGAGATTCACCCTACAATGAGCAGTTCTTC.

This chain uses TRBV19 with TRBJ1-2, with 7 nucleotides matching TRBD1. The ends lost 2 bases at V and 4 bases at J; junction bases unmatched: 7. The CDR3 consists of 15 residues. Germline V gene data show CDR1 as LNHDA and CDR2 as SQIVND (reference sequence). CDR3 sequence (DNA): TGTGCCAGTAGTATAACCTCGGGACAGATCTATGGCTACACCTTC. Protein sequence: CASSITSGQIYGYTF.

This clone was observed a handful of times. The V call is TRBV28, the J call TRBJ2-7; D not certain. The CDR3 has 13 amino acids. Between the trimmed V and J ends, which lost 3 bases and 0 bases, there was a span of 6 bases. Per germline, CDR1 MDHEN and CDR2 SYDVKM. The CDR3 DNA follows: TGTGCCAGCAGTTTGACAAGCTCCTACGAGCAGTACGTC. Translated, it gives CASSLTSSYEQYV.

This chain connects TRBV28 to TRBJ1-1; 8 bases line up with TRBD1. Trimming cost V 6 bases and J 5 bases; bases outside gene matches: 11. CDR1 MDHEN and CDR2 SYDVKM come from the germline V gene. The CDR3 length is 15 residues. CDR3 protein: CASRLDQQGGTEAFF. The CDR3 DNA sequence: TGTGCCAGCAGGCTTGACCAACAGGGGGGGACTGAAGCTTTCTTT.

This clone occurred a few times. The chain carries TRBV7-9 and TRBJ2-7, with 9 nucleotides matching TRBD1. Germline V CDR1 and CDR2: SEHNR, FQNEAQ (reference sequence). V lost 6 bases to trimming and J lost 7 bases; unmatched junction nucleotides: 13. The CDR3 totals 15 residues. In DNA, the CDR3 is TGTGCCAGCAGTGAATTAGGGGACAGGGTGGAGGAGCAGTACTTC. It encodes CASSELGDRVEEQYF.